Listed below are T cell receptor beta chains from one sample, sequenced in a study of regulatory T cells in long-lasting Graves disease. MiXCR, applied by TCRdb to the multiplex PCR reads, yields one record per CDR3 protein. Among some 330,000 distinct CDR3 sequences listed, 12% were seen once. The sample also formed part of further work on T cells in Graves' hyperthyroidism and ophthalmopathy.

The sample here was peripheral blood mononuclear cells (PBMCs), taken at new diagnosis, from a patient treated with antithyroid drugs. The source of these receptors is a woman younger than 35 with Graves disease. The CDR3 runs from the conserved cysteine through the conserved F or W. The D gene is left open where the match is weak. Not all rows give a size; the values are once, few, many and, for expanded clones, a class.

J: TRBJ2-2; size: many; V: TRBV7-6; D: TRBD2; CDR3: CASSLAERGYGELFF; DNA: TGTGCCAGCAGCTTAGCGGAGCGGGGGTACGGGGAGCTGTTTTTT
J: TRBJ2-7; size: many; V: TRBV28; D: -; CDR3: CASSTGPNEQYF; DNA: TGTGCCAGCAGTACAGGGCCCAACGAGCAGTACTTC
J: TRBJ2-5; size: many; V: TRBV5-4; D: -; CDR3: CASSLDLFETQYF; DNA: TGTGCCAGCAGCTTGGATTTGTTCGAGACCCAGTACTTC
J: TRBJ2-1; size: many; V: TRBV7-8; D: TRBD2; CDR3: CASSRWTSGNDNEQFF; DNA: TGTGCCAGCAGTCGTTGGACTAGCGGAAACGACAATGAGCAGTTCTTC
J: TRBJ2-7; size: many; V: TRBV4-3; D: -; CDR3: CASSQGGSYEQYF; DNA: TGCGCCAGCAGCCAAGGTGGGTCTTACGAGCAGTACTTC
J: TRBJ1-2; size: -; V: TRBV2; D: -; CDR3: CASRRSTANYGYTF; DNA: TGTGCCAGCAGGCGAAGCACAGCTAACTATGGCTACACCTTC
J: TRBJ2-7; size: many; V: TRBV28; D: TRBD2; CDR3: CASSLLASGSYEQYF; DNA: TGTGCCAGCAGTTTATTAGCTAGCGGATCCTACGAGCAGTACTTC
J: TRBJ2-7; size: many; V: TRBV28; D: -; CDR3: CASRGAGTPTYEQYF; DNA: TGTGCCAGCCGGGGCGCCGGGACCCCGACCTACGAGCAGTACTTC
J: TRBJ1-1; size: -; V: TRBV12-3/TRBV12-4; D: -; CDR3: CASSRAQGRTEAFF; DNA: TGTGCCAGCAGTCGAGCACAGGGTCGCACTGAAGCTTTCTTT
J: TRBJ2-1; size: -; V: TRBV5-1; D: TRBD1; CDR3: CASSPGQGISSYNEQFF; DNA: TGCGCCAGCAGCCCGGGACAGGGGATAAGCTCCTACAATGAGCAGTTCTTC
J: TRBJ1-1; size: many; V: TRBV10-3; D: -; CDR3: CAISDGLEGARTEAFF; DNA: TGTGCCATCAGTGATGGTCTCGAGGGTGCGAGGACTGAAGCTTTCTTT
J: TRBJ2-1; size: -; V: TRBV4-1; D: -; CDR3: CASSLVMKGNNEQFF; DNA: TGCGCCAGCAGCCTAGTAATGAAGGGGAACAATGAGCAGTTCTTC
J: TRBJ1-1; size: many; V: TRBV29-1; D: -; CDR3: CSVSAGGNTEAFF; DNA: TGCAGCGTTTCCGCAGGAGGGAACACTGAAGCTTTCTTT
J: TRBJ1-5; size: many; V: TRBV5-1; D: TRBD1; CDR3: CASSLGTGEEQPQHF; DNA: TGCGCCAGCAGCCTAGGGACAGGGGAGGAGCAGCCCCAGCATTTT
J: TRBJ1-3; size: -; V: TRBV5-1; D: -; CDR3: CASSLDPVGNTIYF; DNA: TGCGCCAGCAGCTTGGACCCCGTCGGAAACACCATATATTTT
J: TRBJ2-7; size: many; V: TRBV6-1; D: TRBD2; CDR3: CASSNSGSRYF; DNA: TGTGCCAGCAGCAATAGCGGGAGCCGGTACTTC
J: TRBJ2-7; size: few; V: TRBV9; D: -; CDR3: CASSAHIQSTSYEQYF; DNA: TGTGCCAGCAGCGCCCACATCCAGAGTACTTCCTACGAGCAGTACTTC
J: TRBJ2-3; size: -; V: TRBV20-1; D: -; CDR3: CSASGTSTDTQYF; DNA: TGCAGTGCTAGCGGGACTAGCACAGATACGCAGTATTTT
J: TRBJ2-1; size: many; V: TRBV19; D: TRBD2; CDR3: CASSIAGKFSSGRIYNEQFF; DNA: TGTGCCAGTAGTATAGCCGGCAAATTTTCTAGCGGGAGGATCTACAATGAGCAGTTCTTC
J: TRBJ1-6; size: many; V: TRBV12-3/TRBV12-4; D: -; CDR3: CASSLGRAGWRGGPLHF; DNA: TGTGCCAGCAGTTTAGGGAGGGCAGGTTGGCGGGGAGGACCCCTCCACTTT
J: TRBJ2-7; size: many; V: TRBV25-1; D: -; CDR3: CASTGQYEQYF; DNA: TGTGCCAGCACGGGGCAGTACGAGCAGTACTTC
J: TRBJ2-3; size: few; V: TRBV29-1; D: -; CDR3: CSVGQITDTQYF; DNA: TGCAGCGTTGGACAGATCACAGATACGCAGTATTTT
J: TRBJ1-1; size: many; V: TRBV5-1; D: -; CDR3: CASSLENVMNTEAFF; DNA: TGCGCCAGCAGCTTGGAAAATGTGATGAACACTGAAGCTTTCTTT
J: TRBJ2-1; size: many; V: TRBV11-2; D: TRBD2; CDR3: CASSQNSGLRNEQFF; DNA: TGCGCCAGCAGCCAGAATAGCGGGTTACGAAATGAGCAGTTCTTC
J: TRBJ1-5; size: -; V: TRBV7-2; D: -; CDR3: CASSLTGRENRPQHF; DNA: TGTGCCAGCAGCCTTACAGGTCGGGAAAATCGGCCCCAGCATTTT
J: TRBJ2-6; size: -; V: TRBV20-1; D: -; CDR3: CSASPHSSGANVLTF; DNA: TGCAGTGCTAGCCCCCATAGCTCTGGGGCCAACGTCCTGACTTTC
J: TRBJ1-5; size: many; V: TRBV7-2; D: -; CDR3: CASSFGRSNQPQHF; DNA: TGTGCCAGCAGCTTCGGGAGGAGCAATCAGCCCCAGCATTTT
J: TRBJ2-5; size: many; V: TRBV9; D: TRBD2; CDR3: CASSVAGWVAGSGETQYF; DNA: TGTGCCAGCAGCGTAGCTGGTTGGGTAGCGGGGAGTGGAGAGACCCAGTACTTC
J: TRBJ2-1; size: -; V: TRBV4-1; D: TRBD1; CDR3: CASSQRTGPPANEQFF; DNA: TGCGCCAGCAGCCAGAGGACAGGACCCCCGGCCAATGAGCAGTTCTTC
J: TRBJ2-3; size: -; V: TRBV4-3; D: TRBD2; CDR3: CASSPGSAGVTQYF; DNA: TGCGCCAGCAGCCCGGGTTCAGCGGGGGTTACGCAGTATTTT
J: TRBJ1-1; size: -; V: TRBV6-5; D: -; CDR3: CASSYMDTNTEAFF; DNA: TGTGCCAGCAGTTACATGGATACGAACACTGAAGCTTTCTTT
J: TRBJ2-7; size: many; V: TRBV20-1; D: -; CDR3: CSALRLEFSPYEQYF; DNA: TGCAGTGCTTTAAGGCTCGAGTTCAGCCCCTACGAGCAGTACTTC
J: TRBJ2-5; size: many; V: TRBV7-2; D: TRBD2; CDR3: CASSATSGRARETQYF; DNA: TGTGCCAGCAGCGCCACTAGCGGGAGGGCAAGAGAGACCCAGTACTTC
J: TRBJ2-7; size: many; V: TRBV7-2; D: TRBD1; CDR3: CASSLEGGVGQGVYEQYF; DNA: TGTGCCAGCAGCTTAGAGGGGGGAGTGGGACAGGGGGTATACGAGCAGTACTTC
J: TRBJ2-1; size: -; V: TRBV20-1; D: TRBD2; CDR3: CSARGSSGRPWEQFF; DNA: TGCAGTGCTAGAGGGTCTAGCGGGAGGCCCTGGGAGCAGTTCTTC
J: TRBJ1-2; size: many; V: TRBV7-9; D: -; CDR3: CASSSPANYGYTF; DNA: TGTGCCAGCAGCTCCCCTGCTAACTATGGCTACACCTTC
J: TRBJ1-2; size: -; V: TRBV7-9; D: -; CDR3: CASSQHPDGYTF; DNA: TGTGCCAGCAGCCAACACCCGGATGGCTACACCTTC
J: TRBJ1-4; size: -; V: TRBV12-3/TRBV12-4; D: -; CDR3: CASSLGVLATNEKLFF; DNA: TGTGCCAGCAGTTTGGGGGTACTAGCAACTAATGAAAAACTGTTTTTT
J: TRBJ2-2; size: few; V: TRBV4-1; D: TRBD1; CDR3: CASSQENRGNTGELFF; DNA: TGCGCCAGCAGCCAAGAGAACAGGGGGAACACCGGGGAGCTGTTTTTT